The T cell receptor (beta chain) described here comes from a study of cytomegalovirus exposure and HLA in healthy donors. Study-wide results and caveats: The authors assumed roughly uniform sequencing depth across donors for presence/absence analyses. Several of the most significant clusters appeared, in a later analysis, to be linked to common viral pathogens. Available immune exposure information was restricted to CMV serostatus only.

The primer mix had 60 Vbeta and 13 Jbeta primers. The repertoire was sequenced with immunoSEQ multiplex PCR; TCRdb's copy has only in-frame clones and lacks some. The sample yields 70,000 to 100,000 clones, just under 70% seen once. On this clone: Its target is unknown.

Germline CDR1 is SGHTA and CDR2 is FQGNSA. V lost 3 bases to trimming and J lost 6 bases; unmatched junction nucleotides: 6. The CDR3 consists of 17 residues. Sequences were obtained from PBMCs. The genes are TRBV7-2 and TRBJ2-2, with 14 bases lining up with TRBD2. The sequence came from a man in his fifties in good health and CMV-seronegative. The DNA of the CDR3 is TGTGCCAGCAGCTTGCGACTAGCGGGAGGGCCAGCCGGGGAGCTGTTTTTT. Translated, it gives CASSLRLAGGPAGELFF.